This T cell receptor beta chain was documented in a study of CD8 T cells in ankylosing spondylitis. Notes on the study in general: Researchers reportedly found disease-linked clones significantly enriched in matched ankylosing spondylitis synovial fluid. The disease-linked clones had a CD8+ phenotype and low blood frequencies. A motif in TCR beta, a set of eight or nine highly homologous variants, appeared characteristic of ankylosing spondylitis blood.

TCRdb called the 5' RACE reads again in MiXCR, with one record for every CDR3 protein. The repertoire has more than 650,000 distinct CDR3 sequences, about 12% of them found once; the top ten carry more than 0.5%. This clonotype has only a few counts. Its antigen remains unknown. Per germline, CDR1 ENHRY and CDR2 SYGVKD. The J segment lost 2 bases and the V segment lost 3 bases, leaving 5 bases of the junction unmatched. The CDR3 is 15 residues long. The V gene is TRBV10-3, the J gene TRBJ2-3; TRBD1 matches at 7 bases. The sequenced sample consisted of blood, either unsorted or a sorted T cell fraction (not recorded which). The origin of this receptor is a male donor with ankylosing spondylitis. CDR3 region: CAISDKGQYTDTQYF. CDR3 coding DNA: TGTGCCATCAGTGATAAGGGACAGTACACAGATACGCAGTATTTT.